A single sample gave rise to the 16 T cell receptor beta chains below, sequenced in a study of blood T cells in healthy people across ages. Through a sample-barcoded 5' primer and a J-beta primer mix, a second PCR was run for about 7 to 12 cycles. A single record per CDR3 protein comes from TCRdb applying MiXCR to the 5' RACE reads. The sample contains 700,000 to 950,000 distinct CDR3 sequences, approximately 43% of which appear only once. The sequenced material came from blood. These receptors were obtained from a woman aged 60-75 years in good health.

On this clonotype itself: The junction and the germline gene differ at one end; a read error may be behind it. This chain joins TRBV18 and TRBJ1-1; TRBD1 might be the D (5 bases). Germline V lookup: CDR1 KGHSH, CDR2 LQKENI. The CDR3 loop spans 14 amino acids. CDR3 residues: CASSPRHGGDEAFF. The CDR3 DNA is TGTGCCAGCTCGCCACGCCATGGGGGGGATGAAGCTTTCTTT.

CDR3 loop: CAGDHRGRREQYF. CDR3 in DNA: TGTGCCGGGGACCACAGGGGGCGACGGGAGCAGTACTTC. The rearrangement joins TRBV30 to TRBJ2-5; TRBD1 matches at 9 bases. Germline-derived CDR1 and CDR2 are GTSNPN and SVGIG (reference sequence). Trimming removed 8 bases from V and 11 bases from J; junction bases left unmatched: 15. This CDR3 comprises 13 residues.

The rearrangement joins TRBV29-1 to TRBJ1-2; 8 positions agree with TRBD1. The CDR3 spans 15 residues. Germline lookup yields CDR1 SQVTM and CDR2 ANQGSEA. Losses at the gene ends were 2 bases for V and 7 bases for J; bases not matched to a gene: 12. The CDR3 reads CSVERTGLAPLGYTF. The CDR3 DNA reads as TGCAGCGTTGAACGGACAGGGTTGGCCCCCCTTGGCTACACCTTC.

Ten or more counts support this clonotype. The V and J genes are TRBV7-9 and TRBJ2-5, with D unresolved. The last part of the DNA fits TRBJ2-7 better; the J call may be wrong. Per germline, CDR1 SEHNR and CDR2 FQNEAQ (reference sequence). CDR3 length: 14 amino acids. In DNA form, the CDR3 reads TGTGCCAGCAGCTTATCAGTCATTGGCCACGAGCAGTACTTC. Its protein product is CASSLSVIGHEQYF.

The V and J genes are TRBV7-2 and TRBJ2-4; 9 bases agree with TRBD1. CDR3 length: 16 amino acids. With V trimmed by 5 bases and J by 3 bases, 8 bases remained unmatched. Germline V gene lookup returns CDR1 SGHTA and CDR2 FQGNSA. The CDR3 loop reads CASSPGQGFGKNIQYF. The DNA of the CDR3 is TGTGCCAGCAGCCCCGGACAGGGGTTCGGCAAAAACATTCAGTACTTC.

Here the CDR3 DNA reads TGTGCCAGCAGCGGCCTGGTGGGAGGCGGTCAGTACTTC. Amino acids: CASSGLVGGGQYF. The chain has TRBV9 and TRBJ2-5; D is perhaps TRBD2 (6 bases). V was cut by 3 bases and J by 11 bases, with 17 bases left in between. The CDR3 has 13 residues. CDR1 is SGDLS and CDR2 is YYNGEE in the germline V gene.

V and J are TRBV7-9 and TRBJ2-1; D not resolved. Matching the DNA end better, TRBJ2-7 makes the J call doubtful. CDR1 SEHNR and CDR2 FQNEAQ come from the germline V gene (reference sequence). The CDR3 loop spans 16 amino acids. The CDR3 is CASSVTNSFSYNEQYF. The CDR3 DNA sequence: TGTGCCAGCAGCGTCACAAATTCCTTTTCCTACAATGAGCAGTACTTC.

The chain links TRBV18 to TRBJ2-7; 14 nucleotides match TRBD2. The CDR3 length is 17 residues. Trimming at V came to 3 bases and at J to 7 bases, leaving 11 bases not matched to a gene. Germline V lookup: CDR1 KGHSH, CDR2 LQKENI. CDR3: CASSPFVGLAGEGEQYF. In DNA, the CDR3 is TGTGCCAGCTCACCTTTTGTGGGACTAGCGGGAGAAGGGGAGCAGTACTTC.

The rearrangement joins TRBV9 to TRBJ2-5; TRBD2 matches at 9 bases. V was clipped by 8 bases and J by 11 bases; unmatched bases: 25. Germline assignment: CDR1 SGDLS and CDR2 YYNGEE. The CDR3 spans 17 residues. CDR3: CASSPRRAGGPNNEQYF. The CDR3 nucleotides are TGTGCCAGTAGCCCCAGGAGAGCGGGAGGCCCTAACAATGAGCAGTACTTC.

V and J are TRBV28 and TRBJ1-2; D unresolved. Germline loops: CDR1 MDHEN, CDR2 SYDVKM. The V end was cut by 5 bases, the J end by 8 bases, with 9 bases between. This CDR3 has 11 amino acids. This chain's CDR3 is CASSHRGGYTF. CDR3 nucleotides: TGTGCCAGCAGTCACCGTGGAGGCTACACCTTC.

The chain recombines TRBV3-1 with TRBJ2-3; D possibly corresponds to TRBD2 (7 bases). Germline CDR1 and CDR2: LGHDT and YNNKEL (reference sequence). The CDR3 length is 17 residues. With 2 bases removed from V and 0 bases from J, the gap between germline ends came to 15 bases. The CDR3 DNA reads TGTGCCAGCAGCCAACCTCAGGGGCGGGGGAGCACAGATACGCAGTATTTT. Protein product: CASSQPQGRGSTDTQYF.

J is TRBJ2-7 and V is TRBV12-3 or TRBV12-4, with D unclear. Trimming shortened V by 3 bases and J by 7 bases, and 19 bases separated the two germline ends. The CDR3 covers 15 residues. Here the CDR3 DNA reads TGTGCCAGCAGTTTTTTCGCTGGGTCCTACAATGAGCAGTACTTC. It encodes CASSFFAGSYNEQYF.

A remark on this clonotype: Germline is not matched at one junction end, which may reflect a read error. The V call is TRBV25-1, the J call TRBJ1-4; TRBD1 aligns across 8 bases. The germline CDR1 and CDR2 sequences are MGHDK and SYGVNS. The CDR3 totals 15 residues. In DNA form, the CDR3 reads TGTGCCGGCAGTGATCTTACAGGGGGGAATGAAAAACTGTTTTTT. It is translated as CAGSDLTGGNEKLFF.

The genes are TRBV9 and TRBJ2-7, with 11 bases identical to TRBD1. The CDR3 consists of 15 residues. V trimming: 3 bases; J trimming: 6 bases; junction bases outside the gene matches: 8. Germline V gene lookup returns CDR1 SGDLS and CDR2 YYNGEE. CDR3 DNA sequence: TGTGCCAGCAGCGGCGGGACAGGGGGAACCTCCGAGCAGTACTTC. It yields the protein CASSGGTGGTSEQYF.

The CDR3 DNA sequence: TGCAGTGCTAGAGATTACGCACAGGGAAACCCTCTAAGCAATCAGCCCCAGCATTTT. Protein product: CSARDYAQGNPLSNQPQHF. The rearrangement joins TRBV20-1 to TRBJ1-5; possibly TRBD1 for D (6 bases). The germline V gene has CDR1 DFQATT and CDR2 SNEGSKA (reference sequence). The ends were cut back, 0 bases at V and 1 base at J, with 22 bases in the middle. There are 19 residues in the CDR3.

This clonotype was picked up a small number of times. CDR3 loop: CSVCLSSPDTEAFF. CDR3 DNA sequence: TGCAGCGTTTGCCTCAGTAGTCCGGACACTGAAGCTTTCTTT. J is TRBJ1-1 and V is TRBV29-1, with D unclear. With 5 bases removed from V and 3 bases from J, the gap between germline ends came to 16 bases. This CDR3 is 14 amino acids long. Germline lookup yields CDR1 SQVTM and CDR2 ANQGSEA.